This is a list of T cell receptor beta chains from one sample in a study of CD8 T cells in Susac syndrome. TCRdb re-analysed the immunoSEQ multiplex PCR reads in MiXCR, keeping a single row per CDR3 protein. The sample shows some 300,000 distinct CDR3 sequences, approximately 85% of them seen only once. Sequenced: CD8+ T cells from PBMCs. These receptor sequences come from a human donor with multiple sclerosis. CDR3s include the opening cysteine and the closing phenylalanine or tryptophan. A D gene is named only where the DNA matches it firmly. Clone size, where shown, is once, few, many, or a class for clones that have expanded.

J | V | size | D | DNA | CDR3
TRBJ1-2 | TRBV28 | - | - | TGTGCCAGCTTCGGGGGGCTGGGCTATGGCTACACCTTC | CASFGGLGYGYTF
TRBJ2-7 | TRBV4-3 | - | TRBD2 | TGCGCCAGCAGCCAAGATGTAGCGGGAGGCGCCTACGAGCAGTACTTC | CASSQDVAGGAYEQYF
TRBJ2-7 | TRBV2 | - | TRBD1 | TGTGCCAGCAGTGAATGGGACAGGGGATACGAGCAGTACTTC | CASSEWDRGYEQYF
TRBJ1-2 | TRBV5-8 | - | - | TGTGCCAGCAGCTTCCGGCAGATAGCTAACTATGGCTACACCTTC | CASSFRQIANYGYTF
TRBJ1-1 | TRBV2 | - | - | TGTGCCAGCAGTTCAGGGGTGAGGGGTGAAGCTTTCTTT | CASSSGVRGEAFF
TRBJ2-7 | TRBV12-3/TRBV12-4 | - | - | TGTGCCAGCAGTATCAGGGGAGGATTCGGCGAGCAGTACTTC | CASSIRGGFGEQYF
TRBJ1-5 | TRBV12-3/TRBV12-4 | - | TRBD1 | TGTGCCAGCAGTTTAAGACAGGGGGCTAGGGGCAATCAGCCCCAGCATTTT | CASSLRQGARGNQPQHF
TRBJ2-4 | TRBV10-3 | few | - | TGTGCCATCAGTGAGGGGGGGACAGCCAAAAACATTCAGTACTTC | CAISEGGTAKNIQYF
TRBJ1-2 | TRBV7-9 | - | - | TGTGCCAGCAGCGGGGCGGGAGTCTATGGCTACACCTTC | CASSGAGVYGYTF
TRBJ2-3 | TRBV27 | - | - | TGTGCCACGCGATCAGGGTGGAGCACAGATACGCAGTATTTT | CATRSGWSTDTQYF
TRBJ2-7 | TRBV28 | - | TRBD1 | TGTGCCGCTGGACCGGGACAGGGGAACTACGAGCAGTACTTC | CAAGPGQGNYEQYF
TRBJ1-1 | TRBV10-3 | - | - | TGTGCCATCAGTGCTAGAGTCCTGGGTCACATGAACACTGAAGCTTTCTTT | CAISARVLGHMNTEAFF
TRBJ2-4 | TRBV9 | few | - | TGTGCCAGCAGCCCCAGACTAGCCAAAAACATTCAGTACTTC | CASSPRLAKNIQYF
TRBJ2-3 | TRBV14 | - | - | TGTGCCAGCAGCCAAGCACTGTATCCCACAGATACGCAGTATTTT | CASSQALYPTDTQYF
TRBJ1-1 | TRBV19 | - | - | TGTGCCACTCGAGGGACGTTGAACACTGAAGCTTTCTTT | CATRGTLNTEAFF
TRBJ2-1 | TRBV28 | - | - | TGTGCCAGCAGTTATTTTCCCCTAACTAGCCTCTCCTACAATGAGCAGTTCTTC | CASSYFPLTSLSYNEQFF
TRBJ2-7 | TRBV3-1 | - | TRBD1 | TGTGCCAGCAGCCAATGGGGACAGCCTTCCTACGAGCAGTACTTC | CASSQWGQPSYEQYF
TRBJ2-7 | TRBV7-2 | - | - | TGTGCCAGCAGCTTAGGTGGGGGACCGAAAGTCGAGCAGTACTTC | CASSLGGGPKVEQYF
TRBJ2-1 | TRBV6-2/TRBV6-3 | few | - | TGTGCCAGCAGTTACCCGGGGAATGAGCAGTTCTTC | CASSYPGNEQFF
TRBJ1-2 | TRBV4-3 | few | TRBD1 | TGCGCCAGCAGCCAAGACCCGGGACAGACTGAGGAAGGCTACACCTTC | CASSQDPGQTEEGYTF
TRBJ2-5 | TRBV6-4 | - | - | TGTGCCAGCAGTCACGTCCAAGAGACCCAGTACTTC | CASSHVQETQYF
TRBJ2-7 | TRBV7-9 | - | TRBD2 | TGTGCCAGCAGCCCGCCATTTGGGACTAGCGGGAGTGGGTACGAGCAGTACTTC | CASSPPFGTSGSGYEQYF
TRBJ1-2 | TRBV25-1 | - | TRBD1 | TGTGCCACACGAAGGAACAGGGGGCTGTGGTGTGGCTACACCTTC | CATRRNRGLWCGYTF
TRBJ2-7 | TRBV7-2 | once | - | TGTGCCAGCAGCTTAACCCCAACTAGCCGGGCGCTATACGAGCAGTACTTC | CASSLTPTSRALYEQYF
TRBJ2-1 | TRBV7-9 | - | TRBD2 | TGTGCCAGCAGCTTAAATCGGGAGGGCAGTAATGAGCAGTTCTTC | CASSLNREGSNEQFF
TRBJ2-7 | TRBV6-5 | - | - | TGTGCCAGCAGTTACGGTGGGACCAGCTACGAGCAGTACTTC | CASSYGGTSYEQYF